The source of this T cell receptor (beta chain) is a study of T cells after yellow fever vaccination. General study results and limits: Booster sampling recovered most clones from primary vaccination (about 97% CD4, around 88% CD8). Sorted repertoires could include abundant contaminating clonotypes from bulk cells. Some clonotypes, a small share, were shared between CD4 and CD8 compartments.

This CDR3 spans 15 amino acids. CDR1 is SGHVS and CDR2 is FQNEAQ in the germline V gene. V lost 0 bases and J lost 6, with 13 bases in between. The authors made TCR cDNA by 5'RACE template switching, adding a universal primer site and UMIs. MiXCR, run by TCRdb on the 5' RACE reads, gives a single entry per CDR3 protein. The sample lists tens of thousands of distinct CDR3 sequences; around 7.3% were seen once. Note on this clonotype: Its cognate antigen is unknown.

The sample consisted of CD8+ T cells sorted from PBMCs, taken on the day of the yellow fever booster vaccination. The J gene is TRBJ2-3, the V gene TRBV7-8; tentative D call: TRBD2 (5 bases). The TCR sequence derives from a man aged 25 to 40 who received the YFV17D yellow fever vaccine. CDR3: CASSLASGRVDTQYF. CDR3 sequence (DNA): TGTGCCAGCAGCTTAGCGAGCGGCCGGGTGGATACGCAGTATTTT.